This entry lists 18 T cell receptor beta chains sequenced from one sample in a study of breast tumors, draining lymph nodes, adjacent tissues. TCRdb passed the multiplex PCR reads through MiXCR, listing each CDR3 protein once. The repertoire holds some 25,000 distinct CDR3 sequences, with approximately 75% as singletons. Sequencing used tumor-adjacent breast tissue. Receptors were obtained from a female donor with breast cancer. Some clones in this sample may be carry-over from other donors' samples.

The chain recombines TRBV6-5 with TRBJ2-1; D may be TRBD1 or TRBD2 (6 bases each). V dropped 2 bases and J dropped 7 bases, with 15 bases sitting between them. Germline V lookup: CDR1 MNHEY, CDR2 SVGAGI. The CDR3 contains 15 residues. The CDR3 nucleotides are TGTGCCAGCAGTTACCAGGGGACTGGCGGAAATGAGCAGTTCTTC. Protein product: CASSYQGTGGNEQFF.

Comment on this clonotype: Mismatch with germline at one junction end may stem from a read error. The chain carries TRBV7-7 and TRBJ2-7, with D unresolved. CDR3 length equals 14 residues. CDR1 and CDR2 from the germline V gene are SSHAT and FNYEAQ (reference sequence). The CDR3 is CASSPDWSSYEQYF. The CDR3 DNA sequence: TGTGCTAGCAGCCCCGACTGGAGCTCCTACGAGCAGTACTTC.

This chain links TRBV7-3 with TRBJ2-7; a possible D gene is TRBD1 (8 bases). CDR1 and CDR2 (germline): SGHTA, FQGTGA. Trimming pared 5 bases from V and 6 bases from J, leaving 14 bases between. This CDR3 is 13 amino acids long. Here the CDR3 DNA reads TGTGCCAGCAGCGCGGGGGACAGGACCGAGCAGTACTTC. Amino acids: CASSAGDRTEQYF.

V is TRBV9 and J is TRBJ2-7; D uncertain. CDR3 length: 16 residues. CDR1 and CDR2 from the germline V gene are SGDLS and YYNGEE. The germline V and J ends were trimmed by 0 bases and 7 bases, with 20 bases remaining between them. The CDR3 loop is CASSVGGRANQGEQYF. DNA of the CDR3: TGTGCCAGCAGCGTAGGAGGAAGGGCCAACCAAGGGGAGCAGTACTTC. Full variable domain (rest looked up from reference TRBV9 and TRBJ2-7): DSGVTQTPKHLITATGQRVTLRCSPRSGDLSVYWYQQSLDQGLQFLIQYYNGEERAKGNILERFSAQQFPDLHSELNLSSLELGDSALYFCASSVGGRANQGEQYFGPGTRLTVT.

This rearrangement joins TRBV25-1 to TRBJ2-7; possibly TRBD1 for D (6 bases). Trimming shortened V by 6 bases and J by 5 bases, and 20 bases separated the two germline ends. From germline, CDR1 is MGHDK and CDR2 SYGVNS. The CDR3 consists of 15 residues. The CDR3: CASSHRTDRANEQYF. The CDR3 DNA is TGTGCCAGCAGCCACAGGACAGATCGGGCCAACGAGCAGTACTTC.

This clonotype has a count of ten or more. The chain has TRBV5-5 and TRBJ1-5; D unresolved. The CDR3 loop spans 15 amino acids. CDR1 is SGHKS, CDR2 YYEKEE, per germline (reference sequence). The V gene lost 0 bases and the J gene lost 2 bases, with 9 bases spanning the gap. CDR3 DNA: TGTGCCAGCAGCTTGGCCGGCGTGGGCAATCAGCCCCAGCATTTT. Its translation: CASSLAGVGNQPQHF.

V and J are TRBV5-4 and TRBJ2-1, with 9 bases identical to TRBD2. CDR1 and CDR2 (germline): SGHNT, YYREEE (reference sequence). The CDR3 is 14 amino acids. The ends lost 0 bases at V and 9 bases at J; junction bases unmatched: 4. Written as DNA, the CDR3 is TGTGCCAGCAGCTTGGAAGTTAGCGGGAGTGAGCAGTTCTTC. It encodes CASSLEVSGSEQFF.

Regarding this clonotype: One junction end does not reproduce the germline sequence, and a read error may be involved. This rearrangement joins TRBV20-1 to TRBJ2-3, with D perhaps given as TRBD1 or TRBD2 (5 bases each). CDR3 length equals 14 residues. In germline, CDR1 is DFQATT, CDR2 SNEGSKA (reference sequence). The CDR3 nucleotides read TGCAGTGCTCCCTCGGGACGCTTCACAGATAGGCAGTATTTT. Protein: CSAPSGRFTDRQYF.

This chain joins TRBV12-3 or TRBV12-4 and TRBJ1-6; the D is unclear. The CDR3 spans 15 residues. The ends were cut back, 3 bases at V and 6 bases at J, with 12 bases in the middle. The CDR3 is CASSLMTGVNSPLHF. The CDR3 nucleotides are TGTGCCAGCAGTTTGATGACCGGAGTTAATTCACCCCTCCACTTT.

The chain has TRBV11-2 and TRBJ2-7; tentative D call: TRBD2 (6 bases). V gave up 5 bases and J gave up 1 base, with 18 bases separating them. The CDR3 is made up of 16 amino acids. CDR1 and CDR2 (germline): SGHAT, FQNNGV. CDR3 amino acids: CASSQKGLPQSYEQYF. CDR3 DNA: TGTGCCAGCAGCCAAAAGGGACTCCCTCAATCCTACGAGCAGTACTTC.

The rearrangement uses TRBV20-1 and TRBJ2-3; D possibly uses TRBD1 or TRBD2 (5 bases each). The germline V and J ends were trimmed by 5 bases and 3 bases, with 18 bases remaining between them. In germline, CDR1 is DFQATT, CDR2 SNEGSKA (reference sequence). The CDR3 has 15 residues. DNA for the CDR3: TGCAGTGCTGAATTTGGGGACCCTTTTACAGATACGCAGTATTTT. Protein product: CSAEFGDPFTDTQYF.

The V gene is TRBV20-1, the J gene TRBJ2-3; 8 bases match TRBD2. CDR1 DFQATT and CDR2 SNEGSKA come from the germline V gene (reference sequence). Trimming at V came to 5 bases and at J to 2 bases, leaving 9 bases not matched to a gene. The length of the CDR3 is 15 residues. The CDR3 bases are TGCAGTGCTCCCCGTAGCGGGACGGTCACAGATACGCAGTATTTT. As protein: CSAPRSGTVTDTQYF.

This clonotype came up many times. The chain combines TRBV30 with TRBJ1-5; D unclear. Germline V gene sequence: CDR1 GTSNPN, CDR2 SVGIG (reference sequence). V lost 5 bases to trimming and J lost 0 bases, with 8 bases between them. This CDR3 contains 13 residues. The CDR3 is CAWRASSNQPQHF. DNA of the CDR3: TGTGCCTGGCGGGCCTCTAGCAATCAGCCCCAGCATTTT. The full variable domain, with the rest looked up from reference TRBV30 and TRBJ1-5, is SQTIHQWPATLVQPVGSPLSLECTVEGTSNPNLYWYRQAAGRGLQLLFYSVGIGQISSEVPQNLSASRPQDRQFILSSKKLLLSDSGFYLCAWRASSNQPQHFGDGTRLSIL.

V usage is TRBV29-1 and J usage is TRBJ2-1, with TRBD2 matching over 10 bases. The trim removed 4 bases at V and 4 bases at J, leaving 16 bases unmatched. Germline V lookup: CDR1 SQVTM, CDR2 ANQGSEA. The CDR3 is 18 amino acids. The CDR3: CSVGTSGTRERYYNEQFF. The CDR3 coding sequence is TGCAGCGTTGGTACTAGCGGGACCCGAGAGAGATATTACAATGAGCAGTTCTTC.

V is TRBV9 and J is TRBJ1-5, with D uncertain. This CDR3 contains 14 residues. Germline V gives CDR1 SGDLS, CDR2 YYNGEE. The V and J ends lost 0 bases and 1 base respectively, with 5 bases between them. CDR3 in DNA: TGTGCCAGCAGCGTAGACGGGAGCAATCAGCCCCAGCATTTT. The encoded protein is CASSVDGSNQPQHF.

V usage is TRBV20-1 and J usage is TRBJ2-7; 7 nucleotides align to TRBD1. This CDR3 has 14 residues. From germline, CDR1 is DFQATT and CDR2 SNEGSKA (reference sequence). V shed 0 bases and J 4 bases; nucleotides not matched to a gene: 6. The chain's CDR3 is CSARDQGVGYEQYF. For the CDR3, the DNA is TGCAGTGCTAGAGATCAGGGGGTGGGGTACGAGCAGTACTTC.

This rearrangement joins TRBV9 to TRBJ2-7; 15 bases agree with TRBD2. This CDR3 has 14 residues. Trimming removed 0 bases from V and 9 bases from J; junction bases left unmatched: 1. Germline V gene lookup returns CDR1 SGDLS and CDR2 YYNGEE. CDR3 in amino acids: CASSVEGLAGGQYF. The CDR3 coding sequence is TGTGCCAGCAGCGTAGAGGGACTAGCGGGGGGGCAGTACTTC. Full variable domain (missing parts from reference TRBV9 and TRBJ2-7): DSGVTQTPKHLITATGQRVTLRCSPRSGDLSVYWYQQSLDQGLQFLIQYYNGEERAKGNILERFSAQQFPDLHSELNLSSLELGDSALYFCASSVEGLAGGQYFGPGTRLTVT.

The chain has TRBV7-3 and TRBJ2-2, with TRBD2 matching over 12 bases. This CDR3 comprises 15 residues. In germline, CDR1 is SGHTA, CDR2 FQGTGA. After removal of 2 bases from V and 5 bases from J, the junction contained 0 bases not matched to a gene. Written as DNA, the CDR3 is TGTGCCAGCAGCTTAGGGACTAGCGGGACCGGGGAGCTGTTTTTT. It encodes CASSLGTSGTGELFF. The whole variable domain, filled in from reference TRBV7-3 and TRBJ2-2, reads GAGVSQTPSNKVTEKGKYVELRCDPISGHTALYWYRQSLGQGPEFLIYFQGTGAADDSGLPNDRFFAVRPEGSVSTLKIQRTERGDSAVYLCASSLGTSGTGELFFGEGSRLTVL.